This TCR beta chain was captured in a study of T-cell memory formation after mild COVID-19. Germline V CDR1 and CDR2: SGHRS, YFSETQ. The V and J ends lost 6 bases and 4 bases, in that order; junction bases with no gene match: 7. This CDR3 contains 14 residues. Turning to this clonotype: Its antigen is not identified.

The study's findings and limits: The study found contracting CD4+ clones mainly in CM and EM and contracting CD8+ clones in EMRA. Clones from the second wave (peaking day 37) had unconfirmed SARS-CoV-2 specificity.

Via MiXCR, TCRdb re-called the 5' RACE reads, giving one row per CDR3 protein. This sample carries some 600,000 distinct CDR3 sequences, approximately 15% of them seen once, and the ten largest clones take 8.1%. Sequencing was performed on PBMCs or a T cell subset sorted from them (not recorded which). The V gene is TRBV5-1, the J gene TRBJ1-2; TRBD1 aligns across 9 bases. This receptor was taken from an adult woman who had mild COVID-19 (a few samples of this study predate the infection). Cell type and time point are not known. In DNA, the CDR3 is TGCGCCAGCACCGGGACAGGGATGAGCTATGGCTACACCTTC. It yields the protein CASTGTGMSYGYTF.